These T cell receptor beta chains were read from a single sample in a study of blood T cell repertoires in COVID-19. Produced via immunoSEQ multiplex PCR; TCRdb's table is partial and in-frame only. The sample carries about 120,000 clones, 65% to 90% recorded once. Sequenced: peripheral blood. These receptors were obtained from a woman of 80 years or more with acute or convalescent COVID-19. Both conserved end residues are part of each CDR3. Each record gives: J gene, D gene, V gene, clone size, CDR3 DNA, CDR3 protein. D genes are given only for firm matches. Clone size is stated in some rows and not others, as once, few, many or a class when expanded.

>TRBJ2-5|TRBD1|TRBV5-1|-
TGCGCCAGCAGCGCCCTTCCGGGACAGGGGTTTCCCTCAAACCAAGAGACCCAGTACTTC
CASSALPGQGFPSNQETQYF
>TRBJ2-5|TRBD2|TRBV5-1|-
TGCGCCAGCAGCTCCGGGACTAGCGGGGGGGGACGGGAGACCCAGTACTTC
CASSSGTSGGGRETQYF
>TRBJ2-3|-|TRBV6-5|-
TGTGCCAGCAGGGGGCTGTCCACAGATACGCAGTATTTT
CASRGLSTDTQYF
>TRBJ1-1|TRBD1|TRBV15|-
TGTGCCACCAGCAGAGATTTGTACCAGGGACAGGAAGCTTTCTTT
CATSRDLYQGQEAFF
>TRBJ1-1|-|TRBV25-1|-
TGTGCCAGCAGTGAGGCCGTATTGGGACATCGGAACACTGAAGCTTTCTTT
CASSEAVLGHRNTEAFF
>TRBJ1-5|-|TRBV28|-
TGTGCCAGCAGAGTTGGAGTTGGGAGGGGCCAGCCCCAGCATTTT
CASRVGVGRGQPQHF
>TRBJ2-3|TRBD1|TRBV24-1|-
TGTGCCACCAGTGCCACCCCGGGACAGGGGGCACCCACAGATACGCAGTATTTT
CATSATPGQGAPTDTQYF
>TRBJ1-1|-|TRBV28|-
TGTGCCAGCAGGGCGGGTCCAAGGAACACTGAAGCTTTCTTT
CASRAGPRNTEAFF
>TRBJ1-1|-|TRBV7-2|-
TGTGCCAGCAGCTTCAGGTGGGGAGAATCGACTGAAGCTTTCTTT
CASSFRWGESTEAFF
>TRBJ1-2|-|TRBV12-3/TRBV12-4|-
TGTGCCAGCAGTCTGGGGGAGGACTATGGCTACACCTTC
CASSLGEDYGYTF
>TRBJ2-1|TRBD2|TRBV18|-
TGTGCCAGCTCACCGTCTAGCGGTAACAATGAGCAGTTCTTC
CASSPSSGNNEQFF
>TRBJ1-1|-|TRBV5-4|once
TGTGCCAGCAGCCAACCTCAGGGTGCTGAAGCTTTCTTT
CASSQPQGAEAFF
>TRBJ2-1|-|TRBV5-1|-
TGCGCCAGCAGCTTGGGGGGGCCGGGGGAGCAGTTCTTC
CASSLGGPGEQFF
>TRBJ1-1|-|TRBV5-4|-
TGTGCCAGCAGCCCTACGGGTGGCCAAACCCACGATGGCACTGAAGCTTTCTTT
CASSPTGGQTHDGTEAFF
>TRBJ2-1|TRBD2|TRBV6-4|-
TGTGCCAGCAGTTACCGTGGCGGGGGGACCAATGAGCAGTTCTTC
CASSYRGGGTNEQFF
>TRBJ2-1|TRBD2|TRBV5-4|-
TGTGCCAGCAGTCGCGCGGGGGGGCCCCACAATGAGCAGTTCTTC
CASSRAGGPHNEQFF
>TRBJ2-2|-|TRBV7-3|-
TGTGCCAGCAGCTTTTCCAGCACCGGGGAGCTGTTTTTT
CASSFSSTGELFF
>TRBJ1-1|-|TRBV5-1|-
TGCGCCAGCAGCGCACAGCCGGGGGTGAACACTGAAGCTTTCTTT
CASSAQPGVNTEAFF
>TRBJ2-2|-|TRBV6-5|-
TGTGCCAGCAACCCGCGTACGGGTACGGTCGGGGAGCTGTTTTTT
CASNPRTGTVGELFF
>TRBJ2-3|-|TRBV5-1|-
TGCGCCAGCAGCCCCGAACCGAACAGAAGCACAGATACGCAGTATTTT
CASSPEPNRSTDTQYF
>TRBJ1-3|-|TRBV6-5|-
TGTGCCAGCAGTCCACAGAGCTCTGGAAACACCATATATTTT
CASSPQSSGNTIYF
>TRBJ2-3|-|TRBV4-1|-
TGCGCCAGCAGCCTCCCTGGCACAGATACGCAGTATTTT
CASSLPGTDTQYF
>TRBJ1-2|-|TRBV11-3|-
TGTGCCAGCAGCTCCAAGAGGGATTCGACCGCCACCTTC
CASSSKRDSTATF
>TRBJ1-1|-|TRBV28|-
TGTGCCAGCAGTTTCCCCCCAGGGGACCCCCTTGAAGCTTTCTTT
CASSFPPGDPLEAFF
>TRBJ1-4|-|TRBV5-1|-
TGCGCCAGCAGCTTGAGTGGTGACAGGAATGAAAAACTGTTTTTT
CASSLSGDRNEKLFF
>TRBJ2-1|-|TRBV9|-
TGTGCCAGCAGCGTAGCGGGGATAGATGAGCAGTTCTTC
CASSVAGIDEQFF
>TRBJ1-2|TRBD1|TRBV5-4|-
TGTGCCAGCAGTCAAGGACAGGGCTTTATCCGTAGCTATGGCTACACCTTC
CASSQGQGFIRSYGYTF
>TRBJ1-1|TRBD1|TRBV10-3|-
TGTGCCATCAGGGACAGGGCCTTCCCTGAAGCTTTCTTT
CAIRDRAFPEAFF
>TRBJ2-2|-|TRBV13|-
TGTGCCAGCAGCTTGGAGAGAGTCCCCGGGGAGCTGTTTTTT
CASSLERVPGELFF
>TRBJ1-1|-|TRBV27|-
TGTGCCAGCAGTTTCTACCTGAACACTGAAGCTTTCTTT
CASSFYLNTEAFF
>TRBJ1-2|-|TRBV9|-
TGTGCCAGCACCCCAGGGGTAGCTAACTATGGCTACACCTTC
CASTPGVANYGYTF
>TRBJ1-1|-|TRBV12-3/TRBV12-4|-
TGTGCCAGCAGTTTCGGCGGCACTGAAGCTTTCTTT
CASSFGGTEAFF
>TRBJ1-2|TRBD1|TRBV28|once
TGTGCCACTCTCCGCACCGGGACAGGGGGCGCTAACTATGGCTACACCTTC
CATLRTGTGGANYGYTF
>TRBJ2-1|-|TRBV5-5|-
TGTGCCAGCAGCTTGGAGGCGAACAGCTACAATGAGCAGTTCTTC
CASSLEANSYNEQFF
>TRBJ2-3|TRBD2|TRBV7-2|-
TGTGCCAGCAGCTCACTAGCGGGGGTCCCCGATACGCAGTATTTT
CASSSLAGVPDTQYF
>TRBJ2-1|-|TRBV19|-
TGTGCCAGTAGTACCGGGACTCCCACGAGGGGTGAGCAGTTCTTC
CASSTGTPTRGEQFF
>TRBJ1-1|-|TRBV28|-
TGTGCCAGCAGCTCAGATACACCTAGGGCTTTCTTT
CASSSDTPRAFF
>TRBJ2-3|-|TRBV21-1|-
TGTGCCAGCAGCAAAGCCCGCAAATGCGCGGGCTGTGGGGGGTCTTCCCCCACAGATACGCAGTATTTT
CASSKARKCAGCGGSSPTDTQYF
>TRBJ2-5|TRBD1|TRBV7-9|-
TGTGCCAGCAGCTTAGACCCGGGACAGGGGGCGCCGGGGACCCAGTACTTC
CASSLDPGQGAPGTQYF
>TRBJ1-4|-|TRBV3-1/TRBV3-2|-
TGTGCCAGCAGCTCCCAAACAACTAATGAAAAACTGTTTTTT
CASSSQTTNEKLFF
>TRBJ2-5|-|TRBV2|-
TGTGCCAGCACCCCGAACAGTGGACAAGAGACCCAGTACTTC
CASTPNSGQETQYF
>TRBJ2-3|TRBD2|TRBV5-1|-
TGCGCCAGCAGCTATGGGACTAGCGGGGAGGATACGCAGTATTTT
CASSYGTSGEDTQYF
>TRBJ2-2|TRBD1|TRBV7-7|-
TGTGCCAGCAGCTTGGGACAGGGAAACACCGGGGAGCTGTTTTTT
CASSLGQGNTGELFF
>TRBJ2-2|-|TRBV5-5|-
TGTGCCAGCAGCCCCATGGCAGGTTGGGTCGGGGAGCTGTTTTTT
CASSPMAGWVGELFF
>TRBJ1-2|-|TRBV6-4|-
TGTGCCAGCAGGCGGGCGGACGGTGGCTACACCTTC
CASRRADGGYTF